Given below is one T cell receptor beta chain in context. The sample originates from a study of T cells in Graves' hyperthyroidism and ophthalmopathy. Amplification targeted TCR beta CDR3 regions from RNA transcripts. TCR CDR3 underwent first-round RT-PCR with the HTBI primer set. TCRdb re-called the multiplex PCR reads through MiXCR, storing one row per CDR3 protein. This table has about 400,000 distinct CDR3 sequences, under 15% appearing once. The CDR3 is 17 residues long. Germline loops: CDR1 SGDLS, CDR2 YYNGEE. Trimming pared 3 bases from V and 3 bases from J, leaving 18 bases between. Reasons for excluding patients were uncontrolled infection, other autoimmune disease, pregnancy or lactation.

This chain uses TRBV9 with TRBJ2-2; D not resolved. The sequencing sample was made of blood. The source of this sequence is a man aged 18 to 29 with Graves' ophthalmopathy. The CDR3 DNA sequence: TGTGCCAGCAGCGAGCCCTTGAGTGGTTCGTACACCGGGGAGCTGTTTTTT. Translation gives CASSEPLSGSYTGELFF.